The clone carrying this T cell receptor beta chain was detected a few times. The V gene's germline CDR1 is MNHNS and CDR2 SASEGT. This CDR3 has 13 residues. This entry belongs to a study of blood T cells in healthy people across ages. The second PCR ran roughly 6 to 11 cycles with a sample-barcoded 5' primer and J-beta primers. Each cDNA molecule was tagged by a template-switch adaptor with 12 random nucleotides. TCRdb re-called the 5' RACE reads with MiXCR, one entry per CDR3 protein. The sample has 600,000 to 850,000 distinct CDR3 sequences, 25% seen once. The same data also contributed to another study, on T cells of mothers and their children. That report notes: Each donor was one of three healthy Caucasian mothers or one of their six children. Overlap measured in related mother-child pairs was slightly, non-significantly higher than in unrelated pairs.

The receptor's source is a boy aged 5-17 years in good health. Specimen: blood. The chain joins TRBV6-1 to TRBJ2-5, with TRBD1 as a possible D gene (6 bases). Matching the DNA end better, TRBJ2-7 makes the J call doubtful. The CDR3 loop is CASSASGVYEQYF. The CDR3 DNA is TGTGCCAGCAGTGCGTCAGGGGTTTACGAGCAGTACTTC.